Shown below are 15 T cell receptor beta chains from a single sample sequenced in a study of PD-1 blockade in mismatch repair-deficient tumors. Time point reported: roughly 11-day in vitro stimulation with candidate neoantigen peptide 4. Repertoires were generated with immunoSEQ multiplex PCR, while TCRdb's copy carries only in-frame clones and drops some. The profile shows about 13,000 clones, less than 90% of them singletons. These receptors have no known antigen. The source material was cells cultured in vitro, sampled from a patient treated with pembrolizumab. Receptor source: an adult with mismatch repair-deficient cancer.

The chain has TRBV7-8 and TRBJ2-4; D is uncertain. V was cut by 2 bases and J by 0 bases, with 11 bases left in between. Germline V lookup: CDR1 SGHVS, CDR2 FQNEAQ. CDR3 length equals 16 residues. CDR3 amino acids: CASSLTGVLAKNIQYF. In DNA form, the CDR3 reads TGTGCCAGCAGCTTAACGGGTGTTCTAGCCAAAAACATTCAGTACTTC.

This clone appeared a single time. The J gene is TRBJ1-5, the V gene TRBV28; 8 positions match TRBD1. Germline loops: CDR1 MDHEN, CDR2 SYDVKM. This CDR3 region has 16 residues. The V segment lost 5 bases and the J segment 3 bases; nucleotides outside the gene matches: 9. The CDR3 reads CASSPWTGMINQPQHF. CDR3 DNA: TGTGCCAGCAGTCCCTGGACAGGGATGATCAATCAGCCCCAGCATTTT.

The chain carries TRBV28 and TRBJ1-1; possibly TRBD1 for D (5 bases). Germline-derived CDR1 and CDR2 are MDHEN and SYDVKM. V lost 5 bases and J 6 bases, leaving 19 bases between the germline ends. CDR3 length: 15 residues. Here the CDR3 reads CASSARRVRWAEAFF. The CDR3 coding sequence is TGTGCCAGCAGTGCGCGCAGGGTTAGGTGGGCTGAAGCTTTCTTT.

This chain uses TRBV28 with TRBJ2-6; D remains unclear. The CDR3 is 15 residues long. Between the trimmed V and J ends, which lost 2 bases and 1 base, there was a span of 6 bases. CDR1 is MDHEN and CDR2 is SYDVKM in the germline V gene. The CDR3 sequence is CASSLKISGANVLTF. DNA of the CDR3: TGTGCCAGCAGTTTAAAAATTTCTGGGGCCAACGTCCTGACTTTC.

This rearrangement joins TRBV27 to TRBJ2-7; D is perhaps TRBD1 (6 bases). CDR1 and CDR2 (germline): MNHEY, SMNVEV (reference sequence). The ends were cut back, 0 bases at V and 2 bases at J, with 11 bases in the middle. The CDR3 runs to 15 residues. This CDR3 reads CASSLSPRGPYEQYF. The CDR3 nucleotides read TGTGCCAGCAGTTTATCTCCCAGGGGCCCCTACGAGCAGTACTTC.

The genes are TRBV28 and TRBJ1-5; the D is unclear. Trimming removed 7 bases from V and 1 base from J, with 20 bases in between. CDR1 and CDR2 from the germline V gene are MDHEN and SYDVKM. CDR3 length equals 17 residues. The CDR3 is CASTNYRREWSNQPQHF. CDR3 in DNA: TGTGCCAGCACCAACTATAGGAGGGAATGGAGCAATCAGCCCCAGCATTTT.

This chain's CDR3 is CASSAQVYEQYF. CDR3 coding DNA: TGTGCCAGCAGCGCTCAGGTCTACGAGCAGTACTTC. V usage is TRBV7-9 and J usage is TRBJ2-7; D remains unclear. Germline V gives CDR1 SEHNR, CDR2 FQNEAQ (reference sequence). The CDR3 consists of 12 residues. The ends were cut back, 5 bases at V and 3 bases at J, with 8 bases in the middle.

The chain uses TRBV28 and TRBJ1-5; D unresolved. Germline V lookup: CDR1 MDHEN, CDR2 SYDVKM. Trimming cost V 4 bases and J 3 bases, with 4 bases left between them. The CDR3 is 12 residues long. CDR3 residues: CASSYLNQPQHF. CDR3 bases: TGTGCCAGCAGTTACCTCAATCAGCCCCAGCATTTT. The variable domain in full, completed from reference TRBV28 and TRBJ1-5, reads DVKVTQSSRYLVKRTGEKVFLECVQDMDHENMFWYRQDPGLGLRLIYFSYDVKMKEKGDIPEGYSVSREKKERFSLILESASTNQTSMYLCASSYLNQPQHFGDGTRLSIL.

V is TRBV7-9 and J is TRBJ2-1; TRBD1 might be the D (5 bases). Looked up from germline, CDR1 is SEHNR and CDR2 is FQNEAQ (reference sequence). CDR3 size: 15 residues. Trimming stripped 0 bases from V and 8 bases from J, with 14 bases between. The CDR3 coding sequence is TGTGCCAGCAGCTTAGCCGGACAAAGAAGGCATGAGCAGTTCTTC. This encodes CASSLAGQRRHEQFF.

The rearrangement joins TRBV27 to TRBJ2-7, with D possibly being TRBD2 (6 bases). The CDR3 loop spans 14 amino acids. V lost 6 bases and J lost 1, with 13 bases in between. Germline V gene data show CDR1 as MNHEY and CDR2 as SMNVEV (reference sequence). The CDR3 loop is CASRGDWGSYEQYF. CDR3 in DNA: TGTGCCAGCAGGGGGGACTGGGGATCCTACGAGCAGTACTTC.

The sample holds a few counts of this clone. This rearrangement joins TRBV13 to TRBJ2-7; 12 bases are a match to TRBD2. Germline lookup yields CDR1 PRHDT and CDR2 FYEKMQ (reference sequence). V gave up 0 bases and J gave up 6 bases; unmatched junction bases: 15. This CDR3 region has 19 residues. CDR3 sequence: CASSLGVVGGLAGISEQYF. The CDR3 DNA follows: TGTGCCAGCAGCTTAGGGGTGGTAGGTGGACTAGCGGGAATTTCCGAGCAGTACTTC.

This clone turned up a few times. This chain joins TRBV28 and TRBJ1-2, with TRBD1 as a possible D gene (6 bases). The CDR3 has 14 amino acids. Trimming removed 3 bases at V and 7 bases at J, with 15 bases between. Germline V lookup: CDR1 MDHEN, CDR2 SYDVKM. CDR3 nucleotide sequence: TGTGCCAGCAGTTTCAACGGGGGCGCAGGTGGCTACACCTTC. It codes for CASSFNGGAGGYTF.

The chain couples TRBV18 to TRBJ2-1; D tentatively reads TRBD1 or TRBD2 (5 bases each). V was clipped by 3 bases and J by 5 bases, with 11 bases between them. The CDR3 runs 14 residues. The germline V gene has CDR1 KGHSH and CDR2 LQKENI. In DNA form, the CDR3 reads TGTGCCAGCTCACCTGGGACGGTGAACAATGAGCAGTTCTTC. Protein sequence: CASSPGTVNNEQFF.

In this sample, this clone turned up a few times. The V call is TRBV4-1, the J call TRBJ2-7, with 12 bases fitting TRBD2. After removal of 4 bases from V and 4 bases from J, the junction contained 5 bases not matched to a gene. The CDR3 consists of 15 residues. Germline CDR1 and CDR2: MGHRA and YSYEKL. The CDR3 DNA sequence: TGCGCCAGCAGCCTAACGACTAGCGGGGGTTACGAGCAGTACTTC. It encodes CASSLTTSGGYEQYF.

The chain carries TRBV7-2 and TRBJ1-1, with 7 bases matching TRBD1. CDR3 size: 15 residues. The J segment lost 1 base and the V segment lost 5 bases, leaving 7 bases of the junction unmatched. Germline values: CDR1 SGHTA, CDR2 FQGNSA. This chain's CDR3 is CASSVTGTGNTEAFF. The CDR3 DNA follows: TGTGCCAGCAGCGTGACAGGGACCGGGAACACTGAAGCTTTCTTT.